The sequence of this TCR beta chain was determined in a study of cytomegalovirus exposure and HLA in healthy donors (dated 2017 in TCRdb). Looking at the study overall: In an earlier analysis of 587 of the donors, about 270 Gb of sequence data and 100 million or so unique TCR beta sequences from approximately 180 million T cells were reported. An early release covering roughly 580 HLA-typed donors comprised about 300 gigabases of sequencing data and around 80 million unique TCR sequences. Of the roughly 400 genotyped donors, 81% were placed in the genetic ancestry cluster associated with self-reported Caucasian donors. The study was designed to test whether signatures of past pathogen exposure could be identified by cataloging public T cell receptors. The T cell repertoires of 666 subjects were profiled by immunosequencing and related to cytomegalovirus serostatus. Along with the approximately 620-subject first cohort, a separate validation cohort of over a hundred different subjects was used. To predict cytomegalovirus infection status, the study combined high-throughput TCR immunosequencing, statistical association of individual TCRs with disease status, and machine learning. A later analysis re-analyzed previously published TCR beta repertoires from 666 donors and added high-resolution HLA genotyping to study TCR occurrence patterns. In the later analysis, no new phenotypic data were used to find candidate immune exposures; instead, reliance was placed on TCR beta sequences and their occurrence across donors. To decide whether each TCR beta V gene segment behaved as functional or pseudogenic, an earlier analysis of 587 of the donors relied on high-throughput TCR beta sequencing. Alongside the repertoire data, information on donor age, sex, ethnicity and CMV serostatus was compiled. A later genetic analysis used genome-wide SNP genotypes for about 65% of the roughly 670 donors, treating that subset as a discovery cohort. Every discovery cohort repertoire had been produced on one sequencing platform. Both class I and class II loci were covered by HLA typing, at four-digit resolution. Typing coverage differed by locus: A, B, C, DRB1 and DQB1 were typed in about 629-630 donors, DQA1 in 500 to 550, DPA1 in over 600, and DPB1 in 450 to 480. Because of strong linkage in the cohort, roughly 5 DR-DQ haplotypes were treated as single units for association and clustering. On average, around 230,000 unique TCR beta nucleotide sequences were sequenced per donor among about 400 genotyped donors of the cohort, with about 19% of those sequences being non-productive. Overall study results and their limits: A later analysis reported that several top co-occurrence clusters appeared linked to parvovirus B19, influenza, CMV and Epstein-Barr virus. For the cohort, immune exposure information was limited to CMV serostatus. The classifier was reported to diagnose cytomegalovirus status with high specificity and sensitivity in both the original and validation cohorts. In a later analysis, HLA-associated TCR beta chains showed more clonal expansion and lower generation probabilities than non-associated chains that were equally common. At a false discovery rate of 0.05, a later analysis linked 16,000 or so TCR beta sequences to specific HLA alleles. An association between a missense DCLRE1C variant and V-gene and J-gene trimming of TCR beta chains was found in a later genetic analysis and replicated in an independent cohort. Assigning TCR associations to individual alleles was difficult when HLA alleles, especially DR and DQ, strongly co-occurred. In the study, some 180 TCR beta chains were listed as associated with cytomegalovirus. The presence/absence analyses assumed that sequencing depth was roughly uniform across donors, and that assumption may not be true. Because HLA typing was missing for some donors at each locus, association tests included only the typed subset. Only TCR beta chains were sequenced in this cohort, and the absence of alpha or paired-chain data limited detectable features. Most TCR sequences were observed very rarely across donors, whereas some public TCRs were present in many individuals. An earlier analysis of around 540 of the donors showed that most TCR beta V segments appeared in productive rearrangements either about 87% or about 30% of the time, which broadly matched IMGT annotations. A further reported finding was that TCR beta sequences accurately predicted the HLA-A and HLA-B alleles for most subjects in the first cohort. In vitro tests confirmed that three of the cytomegalovirus-associated TCR beta chains recognize cytomegalovirus antigens. Compared with the approximately 700-donor mean, donors in an Asian-associated ancestry cluster had fewer N-insertions in productive TCRs, according to a later genetic analysis. Because counts were too low, 15 to 20 rarely observed V segments, including chromosome 9 orphons, were left out of the earlier analysis of some 600 of the donors. Most CMV-associated TCR beta chains appeared to be HLA-restricted in a later analysis, and the HLA associations seemed to be driven largely by CMV exposure. The sequencing pipeline was judged likely to have produced a cluster of highly shared sequence variants as a technical artifact. The authors suggested that the approach could potentially be generalized to other disease states and immunological phenotypes. The 87-base-pair reads could not distinguish some IMGT-functional V segments, including TRBV6-2 and TRBV6-3, so those segments were excluded. In a later analysis, TCR association rates were found to vary across HLA loci, with the most associated TCRs seen for DRB1 alleles and the fewest for HLA-C alleles. Linkage disequilibrium might explain the correlated functional status among segregating V segments, but an unknown experimental factor could not be excluded.

A note on this clone: It lacks a known antigen. No much larger clone exists at a distance of one base, and base qualities are not known.

V has 0 bases trimmed and J has 5 bases trimmed; junction bases matching no gene number 7. In the germline V gene, CDR1 corresponds to SGHRS and CDR2 to YFSETQ. The CDR3 covers 16 residues, taking in both the cysteine and the phenylalanine. Only CDR3 DNA is held: 48 bases, read in frame from base 1. The cohort comprised 710 or so healthy bone marrow donors. Cohort members were all nominally healthy when sampled, although unrecorded immune exposures were likely present. The donor tested CMV seropositive and was one of the 289 seropositive cohort members. Each donor provided a peripheral blood sample, and peripheral blood mononuclear cells were used for TCR beta sequencing. The Qiagen DNeasy Blood Extraction Kit was used to extract genomic DNA from the blood cell samples. The receptor library was made with the immunoSEQ multiplex PCR assay. For the multiplex PCR, a mixture combining 60 forward primers for TCR Vbeta segments and 13 reverse primers for TCR Jbeta segments was used. Amplification of the CDR3 region of rearranged TCR beta genes was performed with a multiplex PCR assay on genomic DNA. On the Illumina HiSeq System, the amplified TCR beta libraries were sequenced as 87-base-pair reads. Turning to the authors' computational methods: A later analysis tallied 75 million to 95 million unique TCR beta chains across the 666 repertoires, and about 12 million of those chains were shared by two or more donors. Raw reads were error-corrected and collapsed into unique sequences by a nearest-neighbor algorithm in which closely related sequences were merged to remove PCR and sequencing errors. To assign V, D and J gene segments, CDR3 sequences were aligned to IMGT reference sequences. For a sequence to be retained, a match of at least six nucleotides to both a V gene segment and a J gene segment was required. A rearrangement counted as productive if the CDR3 had no stop codons and remained in frame with V and J, and every other rearrangement counted as non-productive. Following IMGT convention, CDR3 was defined as the stretch from the second conserved V-encoded cysteine to the conserved J-encoded phenylalanine. The earlier analysis of about 590 of the donors excluded sequences that lacked an unambiguous match to a single V gene segment. An earlier analysis of 587 of the donors called V segments functional above 56.7% productive rearrangements and segregating when the between-donor standard deviation exceeded 5%. To diagnose cytomegalovirus status from the catalog of TCR beta chain sequences, a statistical classification framework was built. V and J gene assignment, in a later analysis, came from comparing TCR nucleotide sequences with IMGT/GENE-DB human TR gene sequences. In a later analysis, CDR3 sequences and most-parsimonious VDJ recombination scenarios were assigned using the TCRdist pipeline. In a later analysis, each TCR beta chain was defined by its CDR3 amino acid sequence together with its V-gene family, and reads lacking a unique V-gene family were excluded. To address suspected cross-contamination and a sequencing artifact, a later analysis removed approximately 590 highly shared, low-generation-probability nucleotide sequences. In a later analysis, a clonal expansion index for each public chain was calculated from normalized within-repertoire ranks of inferred template counts. In a later analysis, generation probabilities were computed using a VDJ recombination model fitted to out-of-frame rearrangements, and the results were checked against IGoR. In a later analysis, TCR-TCR, TCR-HLA and TCR-CMV co-occurrence was scored with hypergeometric tests, and a repertoire-size bias correction was applied to TCR pairs. A later analysis estimated false discovery rates by permuting HLA or CMV assignments 20 times. In a later analysis, co-occurring TCRs were grouped with DBSCAN, and TCRdist sequence similarity was added when clustering was performed within HLA-allele-positive subsets. Repertoires with fewer than 30,000 or more than 120,000 public chains were left out of co-occurrence clustering, as were five repertoires with anomalous nucleotide sharing. TCRdb re-hosts the immuneACCESS table, in-frame sequences only. Its copies lack some clones; in the studies checked, an unresolved V gene accounts for under half of them, and the cause for the rest is not known. That table gives V, J and clone size, and the DNA gave D and trimming. The sample records roughly 180,000 clones, approximately 84% of which are singletons. The leading ten clones occupy more than 1.1% of the sample.

What was sequenced was PBMCs. The rearranged segments are TRBV5-1 and TRBJ2-2; 7 junctional bases match TRBD1. The receptor comes from a girl aged 5-17 years in good health and CMV-seropositive. The CDR3 amino acid sequence is: CASSLGLRGNTGELFF. The nucleotides are TGCGCCAGCAGCTTGGGCCTCAGGGGGAATACCGGGGAGCTGTTTTTT.